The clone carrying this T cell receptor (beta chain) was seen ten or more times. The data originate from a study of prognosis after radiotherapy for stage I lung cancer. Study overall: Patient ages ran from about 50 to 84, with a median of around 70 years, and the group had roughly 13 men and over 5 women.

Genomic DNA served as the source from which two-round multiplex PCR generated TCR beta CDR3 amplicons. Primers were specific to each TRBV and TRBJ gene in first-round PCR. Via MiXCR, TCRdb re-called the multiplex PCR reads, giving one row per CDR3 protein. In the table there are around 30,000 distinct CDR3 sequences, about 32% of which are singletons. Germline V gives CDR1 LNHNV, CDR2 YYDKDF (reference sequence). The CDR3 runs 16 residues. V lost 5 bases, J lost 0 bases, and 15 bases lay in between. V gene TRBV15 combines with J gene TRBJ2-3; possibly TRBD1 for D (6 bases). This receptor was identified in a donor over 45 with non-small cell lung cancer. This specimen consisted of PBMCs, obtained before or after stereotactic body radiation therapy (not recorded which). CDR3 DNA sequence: TGTGCCACCAGCGACCCGGGTGGGACAAGCACAGATACGCAGTATTTT. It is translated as CATSDPGGTSTDTQYF.